This note documents a single TCR beta chain sequence. Its specificity is not known. This sample was taken from a study of cytomegalovirus exposure and HLA in healthy donors. Study-level findings and limits: Follow-up analysis later connected one missense variant in DCLRE1C with trimming of TCR beta V- and J-genes. The authors listed 150 to 200 TCR beta chains as cytomegalovirus-associated. Relative to equally common others, HLA-associated TCR beta chains showed greater clonal expansion in a later analysis. A later analysis found that most CMV-associated TCR beta chains appeared HLA-restricted.

Primers: 60 Vbeta forward and 13 Jbeta reverse. The table came from immunoSEQ multiplex PCR; TCRdb's copy has only in-frame clones and leaves some out. In the table there are about 180,000 clones, less than 85% of which are singletons. Losses at the gene ends were 0 bases for V and 3 bases for J; bases not matched to a gene: 5. The CDR3 is 16 residues long. Germline-derived CDR1 and CDR2 are LGHNA and YSLEER. The sequence was obtained from a man aged 35 to 55 in good health and CMV-seronegative. The V call is TRBV4-3, the J call TRBJ2-4, with 7 bases fitting TRBD2. Sequencing was done on a sample of PBMCs. As DNA, the CDR3 is TGCGCCAGCAGCCAAGATTCTAGCGGCCACAAAAACATTCAGTACTTC. Residues: CASSQDSSGHKNIQYF.